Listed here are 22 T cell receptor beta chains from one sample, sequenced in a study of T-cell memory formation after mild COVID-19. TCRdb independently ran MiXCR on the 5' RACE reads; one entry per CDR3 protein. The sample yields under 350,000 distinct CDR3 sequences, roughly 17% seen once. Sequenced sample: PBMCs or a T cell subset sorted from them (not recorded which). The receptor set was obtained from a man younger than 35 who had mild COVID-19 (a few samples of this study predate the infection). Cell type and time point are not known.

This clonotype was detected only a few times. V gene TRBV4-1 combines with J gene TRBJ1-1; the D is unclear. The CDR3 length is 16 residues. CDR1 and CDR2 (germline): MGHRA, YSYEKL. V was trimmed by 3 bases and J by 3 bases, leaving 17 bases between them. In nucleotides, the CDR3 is TGCGCCAGCAGCCAGACTGGCAGGAGGTCCGACACTGAAGCTTTCTTT. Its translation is CASSQTGRRSDTEAFF.

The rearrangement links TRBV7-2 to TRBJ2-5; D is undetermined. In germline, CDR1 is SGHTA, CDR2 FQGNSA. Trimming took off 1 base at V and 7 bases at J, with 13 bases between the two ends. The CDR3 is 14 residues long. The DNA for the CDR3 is TGTGCCAGCAGCTTAGGCGGCGCCACGGGGACCCAGTACTTC. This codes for CASSLGGATGTQYF.

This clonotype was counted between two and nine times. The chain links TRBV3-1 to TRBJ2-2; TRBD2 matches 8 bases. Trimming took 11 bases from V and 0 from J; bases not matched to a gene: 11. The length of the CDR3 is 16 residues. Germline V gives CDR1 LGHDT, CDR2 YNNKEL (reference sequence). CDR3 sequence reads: CAALGSGDPNTGELFF. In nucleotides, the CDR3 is TGTGCCGCACTAGGTAGCGGGGATCCGAACACCGGGGAGCTGTTTTTT. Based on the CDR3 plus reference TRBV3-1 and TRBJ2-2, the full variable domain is DTAVSQTPKYLVTQMGNDKSIKCEQNLGHDTMYWYKQDSKKFLKIMFSYNNKELIINETVPNRFSPKSPDKAHLNLHINSLELGDSAVYFCAALGSGDPNTGELFFGEGSRLTVL.

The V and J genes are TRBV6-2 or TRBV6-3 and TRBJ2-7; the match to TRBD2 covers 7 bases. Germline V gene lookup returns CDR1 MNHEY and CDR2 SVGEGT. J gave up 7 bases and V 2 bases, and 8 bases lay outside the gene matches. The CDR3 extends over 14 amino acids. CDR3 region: CASSYRAPGGEQYV. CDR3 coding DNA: TGTGCCAGCAGTTACCGTGCGCCCGGGGGGGAGCAGTACGTC.

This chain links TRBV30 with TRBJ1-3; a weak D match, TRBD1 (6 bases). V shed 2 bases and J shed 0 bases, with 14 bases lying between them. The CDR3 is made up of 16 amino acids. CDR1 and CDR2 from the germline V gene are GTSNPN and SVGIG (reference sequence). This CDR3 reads CAWSKGHSSSGNTIYF. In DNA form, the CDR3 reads TGTGCCTGGAGTAAGGGACATTCGAGCTCTGGAAACACCATATATTTT. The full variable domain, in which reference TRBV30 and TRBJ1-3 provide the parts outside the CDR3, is SQTIHQWPATLVQPVGSPLSLECTVEGTSNPNLYWYRQAAGRGLQLLFYSVGIGQISSEVPQNLSASRPQDRQFILSSKKLLLSDSGFYLCAWSKGHSSSGNTIYFGEGSWLTVV.

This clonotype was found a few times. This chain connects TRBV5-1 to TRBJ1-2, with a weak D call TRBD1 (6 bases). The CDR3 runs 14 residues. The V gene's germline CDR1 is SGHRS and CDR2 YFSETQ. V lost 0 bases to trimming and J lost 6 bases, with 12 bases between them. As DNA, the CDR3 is TGCGCCAGCAGCTTGGTGACAGGAGCGGATGGCTACACCTTC. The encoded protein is CASSLVTGADGYTF.

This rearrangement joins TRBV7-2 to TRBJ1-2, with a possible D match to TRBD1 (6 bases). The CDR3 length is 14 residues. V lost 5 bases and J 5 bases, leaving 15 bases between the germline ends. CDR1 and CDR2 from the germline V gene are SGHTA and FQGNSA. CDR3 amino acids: CASSPRQDAYGYTF. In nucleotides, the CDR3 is TGTGCCAGCAGCCCTAGACAGGATGCATATGGCTACACCTTC.

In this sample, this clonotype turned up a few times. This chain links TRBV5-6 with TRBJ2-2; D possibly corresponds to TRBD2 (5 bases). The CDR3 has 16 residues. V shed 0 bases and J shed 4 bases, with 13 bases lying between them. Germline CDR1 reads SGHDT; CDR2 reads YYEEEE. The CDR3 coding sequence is TGTGCCAGCAGCTTGGCTGCGGGCGTGGGCACCGGGGAGCTGTTTTTT. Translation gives CASSLAAGVGTGELFF.

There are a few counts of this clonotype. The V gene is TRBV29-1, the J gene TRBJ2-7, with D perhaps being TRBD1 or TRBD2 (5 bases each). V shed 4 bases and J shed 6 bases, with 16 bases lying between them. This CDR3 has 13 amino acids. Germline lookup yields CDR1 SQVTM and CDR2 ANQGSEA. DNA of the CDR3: TGCAGCGTTGTTGGGACGGTGGGATTCGAGCAGTACTTC. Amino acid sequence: CSVVGTVGFEQYF.

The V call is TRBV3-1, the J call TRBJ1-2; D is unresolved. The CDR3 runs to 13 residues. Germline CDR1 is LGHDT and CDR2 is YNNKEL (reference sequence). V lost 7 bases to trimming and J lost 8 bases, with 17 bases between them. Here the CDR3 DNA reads TGTGCCAGCACTCTGCTAGGCACCGAGGGCTACACCTTC. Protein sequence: CASTLLGTEGYTF. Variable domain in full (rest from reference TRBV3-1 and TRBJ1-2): DTAVSQTPKYLVTQMGNDKSIKCEQNLGHDTMYWYKQDSKKFLKIMFSYNNKELIINETVPNRFSPKSPDKAHLNLHINSLELGDSAVYFCASTLLGTEGYTFGSGTRLTVV.

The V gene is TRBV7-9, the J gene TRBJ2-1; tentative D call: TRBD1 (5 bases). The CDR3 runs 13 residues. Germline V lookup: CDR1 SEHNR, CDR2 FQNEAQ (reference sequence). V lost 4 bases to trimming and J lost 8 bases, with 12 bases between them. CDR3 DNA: TGTGCCAGCAGCTCCTCAGGGTTCCATGAGCAGTTCTTC. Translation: CASSSSGFHEQFF. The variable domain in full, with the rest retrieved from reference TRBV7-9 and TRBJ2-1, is DTGVSQNPRHKITKRGQNVTFRCDPISEHNRLYWYRQTLGQGPEFLTYFQNEAQLEKSRLLSDRFSAERPKGSFSTLEIQRTEQGDSAMYLCASSSSGFHEQFFGPGTRLTVL.

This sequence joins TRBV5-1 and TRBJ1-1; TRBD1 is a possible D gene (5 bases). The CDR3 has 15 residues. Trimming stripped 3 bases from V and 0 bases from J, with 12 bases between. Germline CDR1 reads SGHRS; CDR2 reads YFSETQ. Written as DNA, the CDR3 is TGCGCCAGCAGCTGGACACCGTTGATGAACACTGAAGCTTTCTTT. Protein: CASSWTPLMNTEAFF.

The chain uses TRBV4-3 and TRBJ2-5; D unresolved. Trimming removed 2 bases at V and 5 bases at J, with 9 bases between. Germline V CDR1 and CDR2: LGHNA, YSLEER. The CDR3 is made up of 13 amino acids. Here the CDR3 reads CASSQLGFETQYF. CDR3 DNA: TGCGCCAGCAGCCAATTGGGTTTCGAGACCCAGTACTTC.

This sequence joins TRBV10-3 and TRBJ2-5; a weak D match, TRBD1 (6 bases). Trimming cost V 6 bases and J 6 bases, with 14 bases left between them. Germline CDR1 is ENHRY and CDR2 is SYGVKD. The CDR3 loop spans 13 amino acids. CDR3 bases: TGTGCCATCAGACCACAGGGTCGCAAGACCCAGTACTTC. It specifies CAIRPQGRKTQYF.

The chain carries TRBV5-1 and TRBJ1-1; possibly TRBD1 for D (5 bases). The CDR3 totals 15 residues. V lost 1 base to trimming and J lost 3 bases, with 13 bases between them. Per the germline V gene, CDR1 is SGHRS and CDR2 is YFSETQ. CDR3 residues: CASSLPAAGDTEAFF. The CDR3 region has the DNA TGCGCCAGCAGCTTGCCGGCGGCGGGGGACACTGAAGCTTTCTTT. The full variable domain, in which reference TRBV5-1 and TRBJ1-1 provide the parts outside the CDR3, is KAGVTQTPRYLIKTRGQQVTLSCSPISGHRSVSWYQQTPGQGLQFLFEYFSETQRNKGNFPGRFSGRQFSNSRSEMNVSTLELGDSALYLCASSLPAAGDTEAFFGQGTRLTVV.

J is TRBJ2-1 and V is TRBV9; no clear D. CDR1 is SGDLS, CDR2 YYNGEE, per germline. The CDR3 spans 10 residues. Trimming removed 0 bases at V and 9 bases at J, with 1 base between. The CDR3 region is CASSVGEQFF. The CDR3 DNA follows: TGTGCCAGCAGCGTAGGTGAGCAGTTCTTC.

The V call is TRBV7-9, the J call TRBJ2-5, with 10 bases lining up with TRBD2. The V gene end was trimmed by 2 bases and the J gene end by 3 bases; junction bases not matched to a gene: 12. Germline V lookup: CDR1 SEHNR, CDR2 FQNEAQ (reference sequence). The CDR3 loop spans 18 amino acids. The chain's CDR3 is CASSLSRVASGGKETQYF. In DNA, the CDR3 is TGTGCCAGCAGCTTATCGCGTGTGGCTAGCGGGGGCAAAGAGACCCAGTACTTC.

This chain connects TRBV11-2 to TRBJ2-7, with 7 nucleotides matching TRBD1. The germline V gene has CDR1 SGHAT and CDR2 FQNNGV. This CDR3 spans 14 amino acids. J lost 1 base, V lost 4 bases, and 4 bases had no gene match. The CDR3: CASSYGTESYEQYV. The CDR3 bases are TGTGCCAGCAGCTACGGGACAGAGTCCTACGAGCAGTACGTC.

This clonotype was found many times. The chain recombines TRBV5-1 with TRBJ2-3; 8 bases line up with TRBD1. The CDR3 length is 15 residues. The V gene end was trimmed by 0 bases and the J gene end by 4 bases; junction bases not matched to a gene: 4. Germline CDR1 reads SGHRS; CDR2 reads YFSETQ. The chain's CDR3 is CASSLVTGGADTQYF. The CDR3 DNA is TGCGCCAGCAGCTTGGTAACAGGGGGAGCAGATACGCAGTATTTT.

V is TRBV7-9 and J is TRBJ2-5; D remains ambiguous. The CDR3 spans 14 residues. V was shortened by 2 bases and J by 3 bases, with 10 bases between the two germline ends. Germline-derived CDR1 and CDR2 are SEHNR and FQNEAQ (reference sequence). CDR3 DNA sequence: TGTGCCAGCAGCTTACCCGGCATGAAAGAGACCCAGTACTTC. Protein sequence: CASSLPGMKETQYF.

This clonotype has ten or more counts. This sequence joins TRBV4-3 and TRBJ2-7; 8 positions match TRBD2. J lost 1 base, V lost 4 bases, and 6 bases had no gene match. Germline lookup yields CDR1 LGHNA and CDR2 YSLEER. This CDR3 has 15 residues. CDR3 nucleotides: TGCGCCAGCAGCCCTTTTGCGGGGGGTTCCTACGAGCAGTACTTC. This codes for CASSPFAGGSYEQYF.

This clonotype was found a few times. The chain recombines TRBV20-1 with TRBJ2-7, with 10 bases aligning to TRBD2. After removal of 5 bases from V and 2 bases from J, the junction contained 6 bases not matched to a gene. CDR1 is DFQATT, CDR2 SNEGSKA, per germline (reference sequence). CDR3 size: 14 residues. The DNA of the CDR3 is TGCAGTGCTTACCTTCTAGCGGGGGCCTACGAGCAGTACTTC. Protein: CSAYLLAGAYEQYF.